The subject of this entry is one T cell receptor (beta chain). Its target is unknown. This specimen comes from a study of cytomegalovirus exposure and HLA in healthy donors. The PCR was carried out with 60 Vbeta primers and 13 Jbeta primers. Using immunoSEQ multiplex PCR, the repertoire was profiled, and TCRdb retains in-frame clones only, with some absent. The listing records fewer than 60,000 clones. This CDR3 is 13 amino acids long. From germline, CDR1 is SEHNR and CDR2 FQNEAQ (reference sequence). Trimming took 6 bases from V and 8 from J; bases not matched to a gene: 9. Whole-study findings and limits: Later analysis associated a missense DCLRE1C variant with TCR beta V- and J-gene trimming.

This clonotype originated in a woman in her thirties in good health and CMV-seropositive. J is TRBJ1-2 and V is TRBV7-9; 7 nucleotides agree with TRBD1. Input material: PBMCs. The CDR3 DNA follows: TGTGCCAGCAGTCTCACAGGGGCAGGGGGCTACACCTTC. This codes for CASSLTGAGGYTF.